These T cell receptor beta chains were read from a single sample in a study of shared clonotypes between healthy human individuals. The protocol was immunoSEQ multiplex PCR, while the TCRdb copy is restricted to in-frame clones and leaves out a portion. This sample yields approximately 2,000,000 clones, of which over 85% are seen a single time; about 1.7% belongs to the top ten. Sequenced input: naive CD8+ T cells from PBMCs. The receptors were sampled from a man between 18 and 35 years old in good health. Some clones in this sample may be carry-over from other donors' samples. CDR3s leave out the opening cysteine and the closing phenylalanine or tryptophan.

V: TRBV9
J: TRBJ2-1
CDR3: ASSGLDRPRDEQF

V: TRBV27
J: TRBJ1-5
CDR3: ASSYGFNQPQH

V: TRBV5-8
J: TRBJ2-7
CDR3: ASSLVAYEQY

V: TRBV5-1
J: TRBJ2-1
CDR3: ASSLEQGNEQF

V: TRBV4-1
J: TRBJ1-1
CDR3: ASNDGVGTEAF

V: TRBV7-8
J: TRBJ2-3
CDR3: ASSSLKRDTQY

V: TRBV29-1
J: TRBJ2-7
CDR3: SARGVVYEQY

V: TRBV10-3
J: TRBJ1-5
CDR3: AISEATVDNQPQH

V: TRBV27
J: TRBJ2-1
CDR3: ASRPGLAVLYNEQF

V: TRBV4-3
J: TRBJ1-2
CDR3: ASSLESFGGYT

V: TRBV10-1
J: TRBJ2-3
CDR3: ATQRPRDTDTQY

V: TRBV7-9
J: TRBJ1-2
CDR3: ASSSPGPTGGGYT

V: TRBV27
J: TRBJ2-7
CDR3: ASSFASGSYEQY

V: TRBV11-2
J: TRBJ2-7
CDR3: ASSLLGLGWEQGYEQY

V: TRBV7-9
J: TRBJ2-1
CDR3: ASSPSSGGNEQF

V: TRBV7-6
J: TRBJ2-6
CDR3: ASTPRYPGSYGANVLT

V: TRBV28
J: TRBJ1-5
CDR3: ASSRRQANQPQH

V: TRBV9
J: TRBJ2-7
CDR3: ASSEGGGSAYEQY

V: TRBV4-3
J: TRBJ1-4
CDR3: ASSQLTFRDEKLF

V: TRBV9
J: TRBJ2-1
CDR3: ASSVAGTSGHNEQF

V: TRBV19
J: TRBJ1-1
CDR3: ASSRWFEREERNTEAF

V: TRBV10-1
J: TRBJ2-1
CDR3: ASSEESRGTSSLNEQF

V: TRBV5-1
J: TRBJ2-3
CDR3: ASSLGTTTTDTQY

V: TRBV5-1
J: TRBJ2-7
CDR3: ASSDPGQGAGEQY

V: TRBV25-1
J: TRBJ2-3
CDR3: AISIADTQY

V: TRBV6-6
J: TRBJ2-3
CDR3: ASSYGGGRDTDTQY

V: TRBV28
J: TRBJ1-5
CDR3: ASSPTLFVRQPQH

V: TRBV19
J: TRBJ2-7
CDR3: ASSMGPNSYEQY

V: TRBV5-1
J: TRBJ1-1
CDR3: ASTPGGLTEAF

V: TRBV6-1
J: TRBJ1-2
CDR3: ASSEDDQGFVALVYT

V: TRBV2
J: TRBJ2-7
CDR3: ASSSPGQGAKSYEQY

V: TRBV5-5
J: TRBJ2-5
CDR3: ASSLVVAGWGVETQY

V: TRBV28
J: TRBJ2-1
CDR3: ASSLWDGSYNEQF

V: TRBV28
J: TRBJ2-7
CDR3: ASSSQYEQY

V: TRBV5-4
J: TRBJ1-2
CDR3: ASSLGPYGYT

V: TRBV27
J: TRBJ2-1
CDR3: ASSLRSYNEQF

V: TRBV4-1
J: TRBJ1-1
CDR3: ASSPLTVMNTEAF

V: TRBV27
J: TRBJ2-1
CDR3: ASSFALGGYSYNEQF

V: TRBV27
J: TRBJ1-1
CDR3: ASSLATNTEAF

V: TRBV28
J: TRBJ2-5
CDR3: ASRTGTLETQY

V: TRBV9
J: TRBJ2-5
CDR3: ASARDRDQETQY

V: TRBV5-1
J: TRBJ2-7
CDR3: ASSDEGQVPSYEQY

V: TRBV4-1
J: TRBJ2-7
CDR3: ASSGTSGTYEQY

V: TRBV28
J: TRBJ2-3
CDR3: ASSLGATSTDTQY

V: TRBV7-9
J: TRBJ2-7
CDR3: ASSWDYEQY

V: TRBV19
J: TRBJ1-5
CDR3: ASRPGPRTNQPQH

V: TRBV7-3
J: TRBJ2-1
CDR3: ASSLNSGRFNEQF

V: TRBV10-3
J: TRBJ1-2
CDR3: AISEGGTHDPSGYT

V: TRBV7-2
J: TRBJ2-7
CDR3: ASSLEIGRVYEQY

V: TRBV4-1
J: TRBJ1-1
CDR3: ASSQGRFDKNTEAF